These 10 T cell receptor beta chains came from one sample sequenced in a study of blood T cells in healthy people across ages. The second PCR ran about 6 to 11 cycles with a sample-barcoded 5' primer and J-beta primers. A single record per CDR3 protein comes from TCRdb applying MiXCR to the 5' RACE reads. The profile shows 650,000 to 700,000 distinct CDR3 sequences, roughly 32% of them singletons. Input material: blood. These receptors originate from a woman over 75 in good health.

The chain links TRBV6-2 or TRBV6-3 to TRBJ2-1, with 11 bases that match TRBD2. V lost 2 bases and J lost 5; bases outside the gene matches: 11. Per the germline V gene, CDR1 is MNHEY and CDR2 is SVGEGT. This CDR3 region has 18 residues. Written as DNA, the CDR3 is TGTGCCAGCAGTTACGGGCTCGACGGGACTAGCGGCAACAATGAGCAGTTCTTC. It codes for CASSYGLDGTSGNNEQFF.

V gene TRBV28 combines with J gene TRBJ1-1, with D possibly being TRBD1 (6 bases). V was pared by 7 bases and J by 5 bases, with 17 bases between. Germline-derived CDR1 and CDR2 are MDHEN and SYDVKM. This CDR3 is 14 amino acids long. This CDR3 is CASNVQGRGTEAFF. The CDR3 nucleotides read TGTGCCAGCAACGTACAGGGACGGGGGACTGAAGCTTTCTTT.

This clonotype was counted ten times or more. The chain couples TRBV5-1 to TRBJ2-7; TRBD1 matches at 7 bases. The CDR3 is made up of 13 amino acids. The junction had 6 bases not matched to a gene; V was cut back by 4 bases and J by 5 bases. Germline CDR1 is SGHRS and CDR2 is YFSETQ. The CDR3 bases are TGCGCCAGCAGCACGGGACAGAGAAACGAGCAGTACTTC. It codes for CASSTGQRNEQYF.

V gene TRBV7-8 combines with J gene TRBJ2-7; TRBD2 agrees at 9 bases. V lost 3 bases, J lost 3 bases, and 6 bases stayed unmatched. Germline CDR1 reads SGHVS; CDR2 reads FQNEAQ. The CDR3 has 15 residues. The CDR3 sequence is CASSFLTTSGYEQYF. In nucleotides, the CDR3 is TGTGCCAGCAGCTTTCTTACGACTAGCGGCTACGAGCAGTACTTC.

A remark on this clonotype: A much larger clone is a single base away; this may be a read error. The J gene is TRBJ2-1, the V gene TRBV6-2 or TRBV6-3; 8 bases agree with TRBD2. There are 13 residues in the CDR3. Germline loops: CDR1 MNHEY, CDR2 SVGEGT. With V trimmed by 8 bases and J by 8 bases, 8 bases remained unmatched. The CDR3 nucleotides read TGTGCCAGCGGAGGACTAGCTTGGCATGAGCAGTTCTTC. This encodes CASGGLAWHEQFF.

This clonotype has just a few counts. This chain links TRBV7-2 with TRBJ1-2; 10 positions match TRBD1. The trim removed 3 bases at V and 6 bases at J, leaving 4 bases unmatched. The germline V gene has CDR1 SGHTA and CDR2 FQGNSA. The CDR3 consists of 14 residues. CDR3 protein: CASSFYGTGDGYTF. The CDR3 DNA is TGTGCCAGCAGCTTTTATGGGACAGGGGATGGCTACACCTTC. Using reference TRBV7-2 and TRBJ1-2 for the parts outside the CDR3, the full variable domain is GAGVSQSPSNKVTEKGKDVELRCDPISGHTALYWYRQSLGQGLEFLIYFQGNSAPDKSGLPSDRFSAERTGGSVSTLTIQRTQQEDSAVYLCASSFYGTGDGYTFGSGTRLTVV.

The rearrangement uses TRBV20-1 and TRBJ2-5; D ambiguous. Germline V CDR1 and CDR2: DFQATT, SNEGSKA (reference sequence). This CDR3 has 16 residues. Trimming left V 0 bases short and J 1 base short, with 15 bases between. This chain's CDR3 is CSARDRNRRLQETQYF. In DNA form, the CDR3 reads TGCAGTGCTAGAGACCGAAACCGGCGACTCCAAGAGACCCAGTACTTC.

As to this clonotype: One end of the junction is discordant with germline, which a read error may explain. The chain joins TRBV27 to TRBJ2-5; D uncertain. Germline-derived CDR1 and CDR2 are MNHEY and SMNVEV (reference sequence). The CDR3 totals 13 residues. DNA of the CDR3: TGTGCCAGCAGTTTCCGCTTTCAAGAGGCCCAGTACTTC. Translation: CASSFRFQEAQYF.

This clonotype was seen only a few times. A much more abundant neighbour one base away suggests this may be a read error. The chain joins TRBV4-3 to TRBJ2-5; the D is unclear. The germline CDR1 and CDR2 sequences are LGHNA and YSLEER. The CDR3 is made up of 16 amino acids. The ends were cut back, 4 bases at V and 11 bases at J, with 26 bases in the middle. DNA of the CDR3: TGCGCCAGCAGCCTCGGTCCCCAGTCTGCTTACAATGAGCAGTACTTC. Its translation: CASSLGPQSAYNEQYF.

There are a few counts of this clonotype. The CDR3 loop is CASSLGEQGEKLFF. DNA of the CDR3: TGCGCCAGCAGCTTGGGGGAACAGGGGGAAAAACTGTTTTTT. The chain has TRBV5-1 and TRBJ1-4, with 7 bases that match TRBD1. The junction had 4 bases not matched to a gene; V was cut back by 0 bases and J by 8 bases. Germline-derived CDR1 and CDR2 are SGHRS and YFSETQ. The CDR3 consists of 14 residues.